The T cell receptor (beta chain) described here comes from a study of T cell changes during pregnancy in multiple sclerosis. The data were produced by immunoSEQ multiplex PCR, yet TCRdb's version contains in-frame clones alone and is incomplete. In the table there are tens of thousands of clones, around nine tenths of which are singletons. CDR3 length: 15 amino acids. Germline V lookup: CDR1 KGHSH, CDR2 LQKENI. Trimming took off 3 bases at V and 2 bases at J, with 8 bases between the two ends. The chain has TRBV18 and TRBJ2-6, with a tentative D call TRBD2 (6 bases). The material sequenced was peripheral blood, taken in the first trimester of pregnancy. This TCR came from a female donor in good health, enrolled as a control in a pregnancy study. CDR3 amino acids: CASSPWEAGANVLTF. CDR3 nucleotide sequence: TGTGCCAGCTCACCCTGGGAGGCTGGGGCCAACGTCCTGACTTTC.